What follows are 6 T cell receptor beta chains derived from one specimen sequenced in a study of blood T cell repertoires in COVID-19. Sequencing used immunoSEQ multiplex PCR; TCRdb keeps in-frame clones, though not all of them. The sample carries some 45,000 clones, about 90% recorded once. Input material: peripheral blood. The receptors stem from a man between 65 and 80 years old with active COVID-19.

The chain recombines TRBV3-1 (or the pseudogene TRBV3-2) with TRBJ2-5; 8 bases are a match to TRBD2. V dropped 1 base and J dropped 5; count of bases not matched to a gene: 9. The CDR3 contains 16 residues. Germline V CDR1 and CDR2: LGHDT, YNNKEL (reference sequence). The CDR3 spells CASSQGRGGSGETQYF. The CDR3 DNA reads as TGTGCCAGCAGCCAAGGGCGCGGGGGGTCGGGGGAGACCCAGTACTTC.

The chain combines TRBV18 with TRBJ1-1; D is perhaps TRBD1 (5 bases). Germline CDR1 reads KGHSH; CDR2 reads LQKENI. Trimming took 2 bases from V and 7 from J, leaving 11 bases between them. The CDR3 totals 13 residues. The CDR3: CASSPDGGGEAFF. CDR3 in DNA: TGTGCCAGCTCACCAGACGGGGGAGGTGAAGCTTTCTTT.

The genes are TRBV19 and TRBJ1-5; TRBD1 agrees at 8 bases. The length of the CDR3 is 15 residues. The V and J ends lost 7 bases and 2 bases, in that order; junction bases with no gene match: 7. The germline CDR1 and CDR2 sequences are LNHDA and SQIVND (reference sequence). CDR3 in DNA: TGTGCCAGTATCTCGACAGGGGAGGGCAATCAGCCCCAGCATTTT. This gives the protein CASISTGEGNQPQHF.

The chain is built from TRBV7-6 and TRBJ2-1; the match to TRBD2 covers 15 bases. Germline loops: CDR1 SGHVS, CDR2 FNYEAQ. J was trimmed by 3 bases and V by 5 bases; bases with no gene match: 5. This CDR3 is 17 amino acids long. CDR3 nucleotides: TGTGCCAGCAGCGGCATGGGACTAGCGGGGGGCTACAATGAGCAGTTCTTC. It translates to CASSGMGLAGGYNEQFF.

This clone has just one count. The chain joins TRBV27 to TRBJ2-7; TRBD1 agrees at 9 bases. The CDR3 has 16 amino acids. CDR1 and CDR2 (germline): MNHEY, SMNVEV (reference sequence). V shed 1 base, J shed 7 bases, and the junction held 11 bases outside the gene matches. Written as DNA, the CDR3 is TGTGCCAGCAGTTTATTCGATGCGGGACAGGGTCGAGAGCAGTACTTC. It is translated as CASSLFDAGQGREQYF.

The chain's CDR3 is CASSFGAAGGTEAFF. CDR3 nucleotide sequence: TGCGCCAGCAGCTTTGGTGCGGCAGGGGGAACTGAAGCTTTCTTT. The chain links TRBV5-1 to TRBJ1-1; the match to TRBD1 covers 7 bases. The CDR3 covers 15 residues. With V trimmed by 2 bases and J by 5 bases, 9 bases remained unmatched. Germline V gene lookup returns CDR1 SGHRS and CDR2 YFSETQ.